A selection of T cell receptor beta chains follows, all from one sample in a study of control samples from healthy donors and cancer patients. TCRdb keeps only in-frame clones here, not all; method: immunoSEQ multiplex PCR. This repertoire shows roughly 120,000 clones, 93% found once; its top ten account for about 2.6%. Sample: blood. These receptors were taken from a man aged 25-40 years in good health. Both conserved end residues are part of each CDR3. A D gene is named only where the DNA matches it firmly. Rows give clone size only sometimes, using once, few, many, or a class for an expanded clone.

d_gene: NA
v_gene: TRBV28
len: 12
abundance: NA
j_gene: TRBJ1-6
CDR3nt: TGTGCCAGCAGTTTAAGGCGCTCACCCCTCCACTTT
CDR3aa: CASSLRRSPLHF

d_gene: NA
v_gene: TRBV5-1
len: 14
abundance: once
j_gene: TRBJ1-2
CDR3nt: TGCGCCAGCAGCTGGCGGACGGACTCTTATGGCTACACCTTC
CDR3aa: CASSWRTDSYGYTF

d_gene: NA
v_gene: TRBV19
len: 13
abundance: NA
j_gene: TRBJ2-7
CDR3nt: TGTGCCAGTAGTACTTCGGACCGCTCCGAGCAGTACTTC
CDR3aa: CASSTSDRSEQYF

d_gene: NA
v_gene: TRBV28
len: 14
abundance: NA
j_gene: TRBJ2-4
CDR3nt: TGTGCCAGCAGTTTATCAGGGGCCAAAAACATTCAGTACTTC
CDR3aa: CASSLSGAKNIQYF

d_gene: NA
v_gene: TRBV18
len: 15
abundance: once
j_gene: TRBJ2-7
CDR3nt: TGTGCCAGCTCACCACCGAGCCAGCTATCCAGCGAGCAGTACTTC
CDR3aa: CASSPPSQLSSEQYF

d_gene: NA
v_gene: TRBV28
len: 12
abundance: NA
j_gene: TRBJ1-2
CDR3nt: TGTGCCAGCAGTGACACAAACTATGGCTACACCTTC
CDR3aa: CASSDTNYGYTF

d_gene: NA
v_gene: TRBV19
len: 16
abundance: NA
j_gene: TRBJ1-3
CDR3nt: TGTGCCAGTAGTACCAACCCCCGCGGGGCTGGAAACACCATATATTTT
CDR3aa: CASSTNPRGAGNTIYF

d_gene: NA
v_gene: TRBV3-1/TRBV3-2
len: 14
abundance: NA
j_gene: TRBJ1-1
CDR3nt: TGTGCCAGCAGCCAAGAGGTTATGGGGAGAGAAGCTTTCTTT
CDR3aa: CASSQEVMGREAFF

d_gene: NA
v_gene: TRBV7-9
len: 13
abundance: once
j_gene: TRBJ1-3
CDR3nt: TGTGCCAGCAGCTCTTGGCAGGGTAACACCATATATTTT
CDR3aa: CASSSWQGNTIYF

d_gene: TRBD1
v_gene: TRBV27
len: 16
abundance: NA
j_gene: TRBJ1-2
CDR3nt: TGTGCCAGCAGTACAGCCGGGACAGGGGGAATGTATGGCTACACCTTC
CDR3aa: CASSTAGTGGMYGYTF

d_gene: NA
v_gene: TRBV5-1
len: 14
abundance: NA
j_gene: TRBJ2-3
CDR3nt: TGCGCCAGCAGCTTAAGGGGGGCAGAGGATACGCAGTATTTT
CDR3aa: CASSLRGAEDTQYF

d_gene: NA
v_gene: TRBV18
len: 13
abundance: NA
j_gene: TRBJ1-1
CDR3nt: TGTGCCAGCTCGTCTGACAGGAGCACTGAAGCTTTCTTT
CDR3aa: CASSSDRSTEAFF

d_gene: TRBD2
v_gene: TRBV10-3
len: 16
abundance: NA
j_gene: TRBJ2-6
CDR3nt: TGTGCCATCAGTGAGAGGAGCGGGGTCGGGGCCAACGTCCTGACTTTC
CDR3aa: CAISERSGVGANVLTF

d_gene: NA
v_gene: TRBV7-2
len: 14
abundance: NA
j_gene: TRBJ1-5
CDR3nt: TGTGCCAGCTCTCCGTACAGGGAGGATCAGCCCCAGCATTTT
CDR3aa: CASSPYREDQPQHF

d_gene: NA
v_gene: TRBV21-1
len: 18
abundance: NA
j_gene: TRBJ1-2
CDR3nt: TGTGCCAGCAGCAAAGTGGGGAGAGGGGGGTTTACTAACTATGGCTACACCTTC
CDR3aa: CASSKVGRGGFTNYGYTF

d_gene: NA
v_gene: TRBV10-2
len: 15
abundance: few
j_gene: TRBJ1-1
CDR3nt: TGCGCCAGCAGTGAATTAAACTTTGTGAACACTGAAGCTTTCTTT
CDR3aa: CASSELNFVNTEAFF

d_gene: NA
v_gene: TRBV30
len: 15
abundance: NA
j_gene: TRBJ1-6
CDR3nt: TGTGCCTGGAGAGGGCCGAGCTCCTATAATTCACCCCTCCACTTT
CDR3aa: CAWRGPSSYNSPLHF